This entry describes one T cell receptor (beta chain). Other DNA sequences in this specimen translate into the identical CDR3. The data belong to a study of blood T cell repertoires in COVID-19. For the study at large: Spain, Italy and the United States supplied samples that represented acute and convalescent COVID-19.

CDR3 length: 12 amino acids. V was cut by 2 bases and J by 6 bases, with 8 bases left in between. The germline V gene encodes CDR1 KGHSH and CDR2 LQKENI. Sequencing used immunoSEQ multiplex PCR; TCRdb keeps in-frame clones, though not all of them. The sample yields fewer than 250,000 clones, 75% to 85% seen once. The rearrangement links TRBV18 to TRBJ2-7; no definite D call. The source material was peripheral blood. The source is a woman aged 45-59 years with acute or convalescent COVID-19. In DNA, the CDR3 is TGTGCCAGCTCACCAGGCACCGTCGAGCAGTACTTC. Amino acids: CASSPGTVEQYF.